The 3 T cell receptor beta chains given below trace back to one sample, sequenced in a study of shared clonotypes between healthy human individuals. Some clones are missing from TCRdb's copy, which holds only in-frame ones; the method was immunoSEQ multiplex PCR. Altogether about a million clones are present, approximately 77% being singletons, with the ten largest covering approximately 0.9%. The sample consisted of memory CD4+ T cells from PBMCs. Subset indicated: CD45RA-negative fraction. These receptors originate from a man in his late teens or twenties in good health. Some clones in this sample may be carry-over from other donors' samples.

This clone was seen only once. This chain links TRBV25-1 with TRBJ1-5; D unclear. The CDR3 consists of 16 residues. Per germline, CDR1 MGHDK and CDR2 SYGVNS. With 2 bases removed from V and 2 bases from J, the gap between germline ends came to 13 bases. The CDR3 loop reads CASSEPGNGRNQPQHF. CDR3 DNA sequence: TGTGCCAGCAGTGAACCCGGGAACGGGCGCAATCAGCCCCAGCATTTT.

The CDR3 reads CASSKAGTYNEQFF. The CDR3 coding sequence is TGTGCCAGCAGCAAAGCTGGAACCTACAATGAGCAGTTCTTC. The rearrangement joins TRBV7-9 to TRBJ2-1; D not resolved. Per germline, CDR1 SEHNR and CDR2 FQNEAQ (reference sequence). The CDR3 runs 14 residues. Trimming cost V 5 bases and J 2 bases, with 10 bases left between them.

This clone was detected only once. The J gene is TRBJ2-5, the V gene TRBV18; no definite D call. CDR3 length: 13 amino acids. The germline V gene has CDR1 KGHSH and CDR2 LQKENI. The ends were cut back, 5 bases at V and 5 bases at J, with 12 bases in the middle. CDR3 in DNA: TGTGCCAGCTCAGGGCGGAGCAGGGAGACCCAGTACTTC. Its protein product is CASSGRSRETQYF.